One and the same sample provided the 8 T cell receptor beta chains below, sequenced in a study of CXCR3-negative and CXCR3-positive naive CD8 T cells. Study-level findings and limits: Higher TRB CDR3 hydrophobicity marked CXCR3-positive naive cells relative to CXCR3-negative naive cells.

The authors prepared UMI-labeled TRB cDNA libraries by 5' RACE. Following a re-call of the 5' RACE reads, TCRdb has one entry per CDR3 protein and lacks DNA. In all, the sample yields over 55,000 distinct CDR3 sequences. The antigens these receptors bind are not known. Source material: naive CXCR3+ CD8+ T cells from blood. Subset described: CD45RO-CCR7+CD27+CD95- naive CD8+ T cells expressing CXCR3 (TNR3+). These receptors all come from a human donor in good health. Some clones in this sample may be carry-over from other donors' samples.

This chain links TRBV7-9 with TRBJ2-2; TCRdb's D call, TRBD1, is unchecked because there is no DNA. Germline CDR1 reads SEHNR; CDR2 reads FQNEAQ (reference sequence). This CDR3 contains 15 residues. CDR3 region: CASSLDRANGGELFF.

J is TRBJ2-7 and V is TRBV7-9. In germline, CDR1 is SEHNR, CDR2 FQNEAQ (reference sequence). This CDR3 contains 18 residues. The CDR3 reads CASSHLLASDLRAYEQYF.

V gene TRBV7-2 combines with J gene TRBJ2-7; TCRdb indicates TRBD1, and absent DNA this call remains unverified. CDR3 length: 14 amino acids. The germline CDR1 and CDR2 sequences are SGHTA and FQGNSA. The CDR3 region is CASSTPGGSYEQYF.

The chain carries TRBV7-2 and TRBJ1-2; TCRdb reports TRBD1, a call that lacks DNA to check it against. CDR3 length equals 13 residues. The V gene's germline CDR1 is SGHTA and CDR2 FQGNSA. The chain's CDR3 is CASSSDRGFSYTF.

This chain joins TRBV7-6 and TRBJ2-7; no DNA is available, so the TRBD1 call from TCRdb remains unchecked. Germline V CDR1 and CDR2: SGHVS, FNYEAQ. The CDR3 runs 17 residues. Here the CDR3 reads CASSLVSTDSKHYEQYF.

The chain combines TRBV27 with TRBJ2-3. This CDR3 is 14 amino acids long. Germline-derived CDR1 and CDR2 are MNHEY and SMNVEV (reference sequence). This chain's CDR3 is CASSYAAAPDTQYF.

This chain's CDR3 is CSVIQGPGTGELFF. The V gene is TRBV29-1, the J gene TRBJ2-2; TCRdb outputs TRBD1, but without DNA this stays unchecked. Germline V gene lookup returns CDR1 SQVTM and CDR2 ANQGSEA. CDR3 size: 14 residues.

This chain links TRBV12-3 or TRBV12-4 with TRBJ1-1; as DNA is missing, the TRBD1 call by TCRdb cannot be tested. CDR3 length equals 12 residues. This CDR3 is CASSPRVTEAFF.